This T cell receptor beta chain comes out of a study of regulatory T cells in long-lasting Graves disease. Study findings and constraints: The researchers studied only peripheral blood, not thyroid tissue. Relative to newly diagnosed Graves' patients, persistent ones had lower TCR diversity. TRBV28, TRBJ1-2 and TRBJ2-5 were favored in persistent disease.

To make TCR beta libraries, researchers used iRepertoire HTBI primers and Arm-PCR of CDR3 regions. TCRdb re-derived calls from the multiplex PCR reads in MiXCR, one entry per CDR3 protein. The data show under 400,000 distinct CDR3 sequences, with approximately 16% seen just once and 25% to 30% held by the top ten. Trimming took off 4 bases at V and 0 bases at J, with 7 bases between the two ends. Per the germline V gene, CDR1 is SEHNR and CDR2 is FQNEAQ (reference sequence). CDR3 length: 13 amino acids. Notes on this clonotype: Its antigen is undetermined.

The time point: newly diagnosed GD, antithyroid drugs for less than 3 months. Extracted RNA from PBMCs served as the source of the TCR library. The sample also formed part of further work on T cells in Graves' hyperthyroidism and ophthalmopathy. That study reports: When the TCR CDR3 underwent first-round RT-PCR, the HTBI primer set was used.

The chain is built from TRBV7-9 and TRBJ2-7, with no clear D. The sequence derives from a man aged 35 to 55 with Graves disease. The sample here was peripheral blood mononuclear cells (PBMCs), taken at new diagnosis, from a patient treated with antithyroid drugs. The CDR3 is CASSYDLSYEQYF. The CDR3 DNA is TGTGCCAGCAGCTATGACCTCTCCTACGAGCAGTACTTC.